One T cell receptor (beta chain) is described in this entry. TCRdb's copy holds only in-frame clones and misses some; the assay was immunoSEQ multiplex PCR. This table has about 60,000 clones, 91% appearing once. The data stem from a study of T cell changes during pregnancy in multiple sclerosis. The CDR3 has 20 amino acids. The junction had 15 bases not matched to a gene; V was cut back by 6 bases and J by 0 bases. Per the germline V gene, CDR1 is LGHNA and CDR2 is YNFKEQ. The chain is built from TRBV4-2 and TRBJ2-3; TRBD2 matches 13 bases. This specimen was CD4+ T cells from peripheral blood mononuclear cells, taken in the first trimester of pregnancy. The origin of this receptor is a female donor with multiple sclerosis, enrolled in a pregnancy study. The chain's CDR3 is CASSFGVPGTSGASTDTQYF. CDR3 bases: TGTGCCAGCAGTTTTGGGGTTCCCGGGACTAGCGGGGCTAGCACAGATACGCAGTATTTT.